Below, one T cell receptor beta chain is given with its context. Its antigen is unidentified. An expansion of CD8+CD57+ cells by flow cytometry had been shown in patients chosen for sequencing. No patient had been given any therapy when blood was sampled. The CDR3 has 15 residues. CDR1 is SNHLY, CDR2 FYNNEI, per germline. With 7 bases clipped from V and 6 bases from J, the junction kept 8 bases outside the gene matches. This sample stems from a study of CD8+CD57+ T cells in acquired aplastic anemia. Study summary: Sorted CD4+ and CD8+ cell DNA averaged roughly 3.2 ug. Points from the study as a whole: Overlapping CD8+ CDR3 repertoires of patients and controls contained some 30 shared sequences.

Profiling that covered TCR beta VDJ and CDR3 relied on genomic DNA as its template. MiXCR, applied by TCRdb to the reads, yields one record per CDR3 protein. The sample shows 150,000 to 200,000 distinct CDR3 sequences, about 50% of them seen only once. The sample consisted of sorted CD4+, CD8+, or CD8+CD57+ T cells (not recorded which) from PBMCs. The source of this sequence is a human donor with aplastic anemia. V is TRBV2 and J is TRBJ2-7, with 14 nucleotides matching TRBD2. The CDR3 sequence is CASINGLAGGTEQYF. The DNA of the CDR3 is TGTGCCAGCATAAATGGACTAGCGGGAGGTACCGAGCAGTACTTC.